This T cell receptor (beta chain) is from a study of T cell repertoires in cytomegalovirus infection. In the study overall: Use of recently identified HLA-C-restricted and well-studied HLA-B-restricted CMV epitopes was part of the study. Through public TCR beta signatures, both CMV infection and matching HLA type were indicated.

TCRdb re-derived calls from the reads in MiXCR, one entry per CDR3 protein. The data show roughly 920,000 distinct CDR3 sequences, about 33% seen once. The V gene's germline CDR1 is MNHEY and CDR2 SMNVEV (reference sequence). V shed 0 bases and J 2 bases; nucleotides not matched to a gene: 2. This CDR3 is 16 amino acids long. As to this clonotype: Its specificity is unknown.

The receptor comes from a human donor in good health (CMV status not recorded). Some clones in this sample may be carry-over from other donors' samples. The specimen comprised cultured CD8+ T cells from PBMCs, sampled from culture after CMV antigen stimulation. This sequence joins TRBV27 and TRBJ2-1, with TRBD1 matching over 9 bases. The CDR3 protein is CASSLSGTGPYNEQFF. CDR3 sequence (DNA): TGTGCCAGCAGTTTATCTGGGACAGGGCCCTACAATGAGCAGTTCTTC.